This T cell receptor (beta chain) was profiled in a study of blood T cell repertoires in COVID-19. The wider study: The origin of the acute and convalescent COVID-19 samples was the United States, Italy and Spain. The analysed material was cDNA or gDNA that came from T cells, B-cell-depleted T cells, or PBMCs.

The CDR3 loop spans 12 amino acids. V lost 4 bases to trimming and J lost 11 bases, with 12 bases between them. The V gene's germline CDR1 is SNHLY and CDR2 FYNNEI. Under the authors' procedure: Using reference gene primer amplification, nucleated cell counts were estimated. Generated by immunoSEQ multiplex PCR, the TCRdb table keeps only in-frame clones and is missing some. V, J and clone size were drawn from that table, and D and trimming were deduced from the DNA. The sample holds roughly 150,000 clones, around 88% seen once. The gene calls are TRBV2 and TRBJ2-1; TRBD1 might be the D (5 bases). The receptor comes from a man in his 60s with active or convalescent COVID-19. The sequenced sample was peripheral blood. CDR3 coding DNA: TGTGCCAGCAGTGCATCGACAGCCCAGCAGTTCTTC. Protein sequence: CASSASTAQQFF.